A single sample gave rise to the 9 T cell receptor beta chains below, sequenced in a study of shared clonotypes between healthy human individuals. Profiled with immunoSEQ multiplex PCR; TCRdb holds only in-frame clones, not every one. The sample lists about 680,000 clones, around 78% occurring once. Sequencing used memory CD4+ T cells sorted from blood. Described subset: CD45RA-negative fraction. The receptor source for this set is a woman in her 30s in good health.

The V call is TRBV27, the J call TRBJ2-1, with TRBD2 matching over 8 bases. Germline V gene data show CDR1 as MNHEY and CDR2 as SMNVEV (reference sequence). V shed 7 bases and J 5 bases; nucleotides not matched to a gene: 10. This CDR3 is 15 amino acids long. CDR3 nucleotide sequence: TGTGCCAGCAAGCTGGGCCTAGCGGGTAACAATGAGCAGTTCTTC. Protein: CASKLGLAGNNEQFF.

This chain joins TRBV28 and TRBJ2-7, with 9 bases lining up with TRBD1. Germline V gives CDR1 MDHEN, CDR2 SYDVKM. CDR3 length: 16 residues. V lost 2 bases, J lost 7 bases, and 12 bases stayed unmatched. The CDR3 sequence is CASSLRYRGRPGEQYF. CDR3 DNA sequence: TGTGCCAGCAGTTTACGTTACAGGGGGCGCCCCGGGGAGCAGTACTTC.

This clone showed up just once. CDR3 sequence (DNA): TGTGCCAGCAGTCTCAAGGGCAGGGGGTTTCTCTACGAGCAGTACTTC. It translates to CASSLKGRGFLYEQYF. The rearrangement links TRBV27 to TRBJ2-7; TRBD1 aligns across 7 bases. Germline values: CDR1 MNHEY, CDR2 SMNVEV (reference sequence). The CDR3 consists of 16 residues. With V trimmed by 5 bases and J by 3 bases, 13 bases remained unmatched.

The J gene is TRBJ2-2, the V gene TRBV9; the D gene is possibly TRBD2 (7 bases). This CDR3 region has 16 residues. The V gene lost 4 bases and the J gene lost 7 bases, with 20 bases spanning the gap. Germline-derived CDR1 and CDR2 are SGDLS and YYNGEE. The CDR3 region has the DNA TGTGCCAGCAGCCCCCGGGGGGCGGGGGACGTCGGGGAGCTGTTTTTT. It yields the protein CASSPRGAGDVGELFF.

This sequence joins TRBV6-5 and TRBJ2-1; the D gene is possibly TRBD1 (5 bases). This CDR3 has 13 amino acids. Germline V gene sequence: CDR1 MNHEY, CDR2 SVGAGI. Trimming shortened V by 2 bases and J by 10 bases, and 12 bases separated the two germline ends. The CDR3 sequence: CASSYQTTGEQFF. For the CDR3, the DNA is TGTGCCAGCAGTTACCAAACTACAGGAGAGCAGTTCTTC.

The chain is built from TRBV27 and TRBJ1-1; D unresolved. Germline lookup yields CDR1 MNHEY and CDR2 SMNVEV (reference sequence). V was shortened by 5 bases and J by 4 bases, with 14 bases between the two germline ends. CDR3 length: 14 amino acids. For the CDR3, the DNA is TGTGCCAGCAGTCACCGAAGTGCGGGCACTGAAGCTTTCTTT. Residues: CASSHRSAGTEAFF.

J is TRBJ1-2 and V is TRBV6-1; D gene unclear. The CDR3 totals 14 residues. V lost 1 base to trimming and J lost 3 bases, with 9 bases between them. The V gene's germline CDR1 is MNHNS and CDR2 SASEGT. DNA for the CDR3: TGTGCCAGCAGTGAAGTCCTTGGCGACTATGGCTACACCTTC. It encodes CASSEVLGDYGYTF.

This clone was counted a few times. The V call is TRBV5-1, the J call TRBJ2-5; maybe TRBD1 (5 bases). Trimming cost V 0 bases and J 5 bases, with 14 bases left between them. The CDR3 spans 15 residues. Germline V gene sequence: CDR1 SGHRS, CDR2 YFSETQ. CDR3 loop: CASSLGTQGYETQYF. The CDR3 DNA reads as TGCGCCAGCAGCTTGGGTACGCAGGGCTACGAGACCCAGTACTTC.

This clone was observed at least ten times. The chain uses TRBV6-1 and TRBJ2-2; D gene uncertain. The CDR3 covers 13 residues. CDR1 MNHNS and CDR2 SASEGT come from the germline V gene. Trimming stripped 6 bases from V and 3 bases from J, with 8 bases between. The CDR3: CASRGFDTGELFF. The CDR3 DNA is TGTGCCAGCAGGGGGTTCGACACCGGGGAGCTGTTTTTT.